Shown below are 30 T cell receptor beta chains from a single sample sequenced in a study of blood T cell repertoires in COVID-19. The assay was immunoSEQ multiplex PCR, and TCRdb's table has in-frame clones only and misses some. The table shows around 320,000 clones, with around 87% occurring only once. The sample was peripheral blood. These receptors were taken from a man aged 18 to 30 with active or convalescent COVID-19.

The rearrangement links TRBV7-2 to TRBJ2-7; 12 bases map to TRBD1. Germline assignment: CDR1 SGHTA and CDR2 FQGNSA. Germline trimming cut 3 bases from V and 6 bases from J; bases unmatched to any gene: 15. The CDR3 has 18 amino acids. DNA of the CDR3: TGTGCCAGCAGCTTTACCCACCCCGGGACAGGGGGCTTGGGCGAGCAGTACTTC. The encoded protein is CASSFTHPGTGGLGEQYF.

The chain couples TRBV7-9 to TRBJ1-2; D uncertain. Germline V CDR1 and CDR2: SEHNR, FQNEAQ (reference sequence). The CDR3 has 15 amino acids. Trimming stripped 1 base from V and 2 bases from J, with 11 bases between. CDR3 bases: TGTGCCAGCAGCTTAGTCCCGCAAACAAACTATGGCTACACCTTC. Amino acid sequence: CASSLVPQTNYGYTF.

This clone was detected once. CDR3 DNA sequence: TGCGCCAGCAGCTTGCAACAGGGTTTGAACACTGAAGCTTTCTTT. Its translation is CASSLQQGLNTEAFF. The chain couples TRBV5-1 to TRBJ1-1, with D tentatively TRBD1 (6 bases). Germline CDR1 is SGHRS and CDR2 is YFSETQ. The CDR3 is made up of 15 amino acids. V gave up 1 base and J gave up 0 bases, with 10 bases separating them.

The chain recombines TRBV5-1 with TRBJ2-5; 12 positions match TRBD2. Germline values: CDR1 SGHRS, CDR2 YFSETQ. With 4 bases clipped from V and 1 base from J, the junction kept 5 bases outside the gene matches. The CDR3 totals 16 residues. CDR3 sequence reads: CASSATSGRFQETQYF. CDR3 coding DNA: TGCGCCAGCAGCGCGACTAGCGGGAGATTCCAAGAGACCCAGTACTTC.

The chain couples TRBV27 to TRBJ2-1; 11 bases fit TRBD2. This CDR3 region has 15 residues. Losses at the gene ends were 3 bases for V and 7 bases for J; bases not matched to a gene: 5. Per the germline V gene, CDR1 is MNHEY and CDR2 is SMNVEV (reference sequence). The CDR3 reads CASSFLSSGRNEQFF. CDR3 bases: TGTGCCAGCAGTTTTTTGTCTAGCGGGAGGAATGAGCAGTTCTTC.

J is TRBJ1-1 and V is TRBV5-5; no reliable D call. Trimming removed 2 bases from V and 2 bases from J, with 7 bases in between. The CDR3 extends over 13 amino acids. Germline V lookup: CDR1 SGHKS, CDR2 YYEKEE (reference sequence). The CDR3 protein is CASSLEINTEAFF. The CDR3 nucleotides are TGTGCCAGCAGCTTAGAGATAAACACTGAAGCTTTCTTT.

The chain employs TRBV18 and TRBJ1-5, with D possibly matching TRBD1 (6 bases). The V end lost 2 bases, the J end lost 1 base, and 12 bases lay between the germline ends. The CDR3 length is 16 residues. The germline V gene encodes CDR1 KGHSH and CDR2 LQKENI. In DNA, the CDR3 is TGTGCCAGCTCACCATCAGGGGCAGGGAGCAATCAGCCCCAGCATTTT. Translation: CASSPSGAGSNQPQHF. The full variable domain, rest sourced from reference TRBV18 and TRBJ1-5, is NAGVMQNPRHLVRRRGQEARLRCSPMKGHSHVYWYRQLPEEGLKFMVYLQKENIIDESGMPKERFSAEFPKEGPSILRIQQVVRGDSAAYFCASSPSGAGSNQPQHFGDGTRLSIL.

This clone has a single count. V is TRBV5-4 and J is TRBJ1-2, with D perhaps matching TRBD1 (6 bases). Between the trimmed V and J ends, which lost 3 bases and 3 bases, there was a span of 15 bases. The CDR3 totals 15 residues. Per germline, CDR1 SGHNT and CDR2 YYREEE (reference sequence). The CDR3, as DNA: TGTGCCAGCAGCTCGAGACCAGGGGAATACTATGGCTACACCTTC. This sequence encodes CASSSRPGEYYGYTF.

This clone was recorded only once. The rearrangement joins TRBV7-9 to TRBJ2-1, with D perhaps matching TRBD2 (6 bases). The CDR3 consists of 15 residues. CDR1 and CDR2 (germline): SEHNR, FQNEAQ (reference sequence). The V end was cut by 3 bases, the J end by 0 bases, with 9 bases between. CDR3 amino acids: CASSLGGNSYNEQFF. The CDR3 nucleotides are TGTGCCAGCAGCTTGGGCGGGAACTCCTACAATGAGCAGTTCTTC. The whole variable domain, filled in from reference TRBV7-9 and TRBJ2-1, reads DTGVSQNPRHKITKRGQNVTFRCDPISEHNRLYWYRQTLGQGPEFLTYFQNEAQLEKSRLLSDRFSAERPKGSFSTLEIQRTEQGDSAMYLCASSLGGNSYNEQFFGPGTRLTVL.

V and J are TRBV2 and TRBJ1-4; no definite D call. The CDR3 totals 14 residues. The V and J ends lost 4 bases and 13 bases respectively, with 19 bases between them. The germline CDR1 and CDR2 sequences are SNHLY and FYNNEI. CDR3 in DNA: TGTGCCAGCAGTGCACCCGGCACCCGAGAGGTACTGTTTTTT. It codes for CASSAPGTREVLFF.

The gene calls are TRBV3-1 (or the pseudogene TRBV3-2) and TRBJ2-7, with a weak D call TRBD1 (6 bases). Germline assignment: CDR1 LGHDT and CDR2 YNNKEL (reference sequence). Trimming cost V 1 base and J 2 bases, with 9 bases left between them. The CDR3 is 14 amino acids. The CDR3, as DNA: TGTGCCAGCAGCCAAGTGGACAGAACCTACGAGCAGTACTTC. It specifies CASSQVDRTYEQYF.

V usage is TRBV25-1 and J usage is TRBJ2-7; 7 bases match TRBD2. Germline V gives CDR1 MGHDK, CDR2 SYGVNS. Losses at the gene ends were 3 bases for V and 0 bases for J; bases not matched to a gene: 8. The CDR3 loop spans 16 amino acids. The CDR3 sequence is CASSDRFSGGSYEQYF. The CDR3 DNA follows: TGTGCCAGCAGTGATAGGTTTTCGGGGGGCTCCTACGAGCAGTACTTC.

The rearrangement uses TRBV5-6 and TRBJ1-5; D might be TRBD1 (6 bases). Germline V gives CDR1 SGHDT, CDR2 YYEEEE. This CDR3 has 14 residues. V lost 4 bases and J 4 bases, leaving 12 bases between the germline ends. CDR3 coding DNA: TGTGCCAGCAGCGGCAGGGGTTTGAATCAGCCCCAGCATTTT. Its translation: CASSGRGLNQPQHF.

This sequence joins TRBV5-1 and TRBJ1-1; TRBD1 might be the D (5 bases). V was cut by 4 bases and J by 1 base, with 11 bases left in between. CDR3 size: 14 residues. Germline lookup yields CDR1 SGHRS and CDR2 YFSETQ. This CDR3 is CASSTGGGNTEAFF. The CDR3 DNA reads TGCGCCAGCAGCACGGGCGGGGGGAACACTGAAGCTTTCTTT.

J is TRBJ1-1 and V is TRBV27; D gene unclear. Between the trimmed V and J ends, which lost 2 bases and 1 base, there was a span of 11 bases. This CDR3 comprises 15 residues. CDR1 is MNHEY, CDR2 SMNVEV, per germline (reference sequence). CDR3 DNA: TGTGCCAGCAGTTTAAACCCCGGGAGGAACACTGAAGCTTTCTTT. This gives the protein CASSLNPGRNTEAFF.

The gene calls are TRBV11-3 and TRBJ1-3, with D perhaps TRBD1 (6 bases). The V end lost 5 bases, the J end lost 2 bases, and 10 bases lay between the germline ends. Germline V lookup: CDR1 SGHNT, CDR2 YENEEA. The CDR3 runs to 14 residues. CDR3 amino acids: CASSTGTPGNTIYF. In DNA, the CDR3 is TGTGCCAGCAGCACCGGGACACCTGGAAACACCATATATTTT.

V is TRBV7-9 and J is TRBJ1-2; perhaps TRBD1 as D (5 bases). Trimming took off 7 bases at V and 2 bases at J, with 17 bases between the two ends. CDR1 and CDR2 from the germline V gene are SEHNR and FQNEAQ (reference sequence). This CDR3 has 15 amino acids. The CDR3 DNA reads TGTGCCAGCACTGGGGCGGGGGTTTGGAACTATGGCTACACCTTC. It specifies CASTGAGVWNYGYTF.

The rearrangement uses TRBV12-3 or TRBV12-4 and TRBJ2-7; 8 nucleotides line up with TRBD1. Trimming at V came to 6 bases and at J to 3 bases, leaving 4 bases not matched to a gene. This CDR3 comprises 13 residues. The CDR3 nucleotides read TGTGCCAGCAGAGACAGGGGCAGCTACGAGCAGTACTTC. Amino acid sequence: CASRDRGSYEQYF.

The chain employs TRBV27 and TRBJ1-2, with D possibly TRBD1 on 5 matching bases. Germline values: CDR1 MNHEY, CDR2 SMNVEV (reference sequence). The ends were cut back, 4 bases at V and 6 bases at J, with 15 bases in the middle. CDR3 size: 14 residues. The CDR3 nucleotides are TGTGCCAGCAGTTCGGGGGTCTTGTTCGATGGCTACACCTTC. Amino acid sequence: CASSSGVLFDGYTF.

This clone has only one observation. The V gene is TRBV4-1, the J gene TRBJ2-7; weak D call: TRBD2 (6 bases). Trimming shortened V by 5 bases and J by 7 bases, and 15 bases separated the two germline ends. The CDR3 runs 13 residues. Looked up from germline, CDR1 is MGHRA and CDR2 is YSYEKL. Here the CDR3 reads CASSASPAGEQYF. The CDR3 region has the DNA TGCGCCAGCAGCGCAAGCCCCGCGGGGGAGCAGTACTTC.

This chain joins TRBV29-1 and TRBJ1-3; D unclear. The CDR3 totals 13 residues. Deletions cut 7 bases from V and 2 bases from J, with 12 bases between. Per the germline V gene, CDR1 is SQVTM and CDR2 is ANQGSEA. CDR3 nucleotide sequence: TGCAGCGCCATCCCCGGGGCTGGAAACACCATATATTTT. Translation gives CSAIPGAGNTIYF.

The chain uses TRBV5-1 and TRBJ1-5, with D tentatively TRBD1 (5 bases). The V end lost 1 base, the J end lost 0 bases, and 8 bases lay between the germline ends. Germline assignment: CDR1 SGHRS and CDR2 YFSETQ. The CDR3 runs to 15 residues. The CDR3 region has the DNA TGCGCCAGCAGCTTGACAGGTAATAGCAATCAGCCCCAGCATTTT. Amino acid sequence: CASSLTGNSNQPQHF.

The rearrangement uses TRBV2 and TRBJ2-5, with D hard to call. Deletions cut 4 bases from V and 1 base from J, with 13 bases between. Germline-derived CDR1 and CDR2 are SNHLY and FYNNEI. The CDR3 totals 15 residues. The CDR3 sequence: CASSVGRPGQETQYF. CDR3 bases: TGTGCCAGCAGTGTTGGCCGGCCGGGCCAAGAGACCCAGTACTTC. Full variable domain (missing parts from reference TRBV2 and TRBJ2-5): EPEVTQTPSHQVTQMGQEVILRCVPISNHLYFYWYRQILGQKVEFLVSFYNNEISEKSEIFDDQFSVERPDGSNFTLKIRSTKLEDSAMYFCASSVGRPGQETQYFGPGTRLLVL.

The J gene is TRBJ1-1, the V gene TRBV3-1 (or the pseudogene TRBV3-2); TRBD1 might be the D (5 bases). Trimming pared 0 bases from V and 7 bases from J, leaving 12 bases between. CDR3 length equals 14 residues. Germline CDR1 reads LGHDT; CDR2 reads YNNKEL (reference sequence). The CDR3, as DNA: TGTGCCAGCAGCCAAGAAGGAACAGGCCGTGAAGCTTTCTTT. Encoded protein: CASSQEGTGREAFF.

The V gene is TRBV4-1, the J gene TRBJ1-2; 11 positions match TRBD1. The CDR3 consists of 17 residues. Germline V gene data show CDR1 as MGHRA and CDR2 as YSYEKL. V was pared by 1 base and J by 3 bases, with 7 bases of the junction left unmatched. CDR3: CASSQGPDRGRDYGYTF. CDR3 nucleotides: TGCGCCAGCAGCCAAGGCCCGGACAGGGGGCGAGACTATGGCTACACCTTC.

The rearrangement uses TRBV27 and TRBJ2-7; 8 positions match TRBD2. The junction had 4 bases not matched to a gene; V was cut back by 5 bases and J by 4 bases. Germline lookup yields CDR1 MNHEY and CDR2 SMNVEV (reference sequence). This CDR3 has 13 residues. The CDR3 DNA reads as TGTGCCAGCAGTGTCACTAGCGGATACGAGCAGTACTTC. Encoded protein: CASSVTSGYEQYF.

The chain links TRBV29-1 to TRBJ2-1; TRBD2 aligns across 10 bases. V shed 1 base and J 4 bases; nucleotides not matched to a gene: 7. The CDR3 has 16 amino acids. Germline CDR1 and CDR2: SQVTM and ANQGSEA. DNA of the CDR3: TGCAGCGTTGAAGGTTTACCTAGCGGGAGTTACAATGAGCAGTTCTTC. Amino acids: CSVEGLPSGSYNEQFF.

The genes are TRBV5-1 and TRBJ1-5; D is unclear. CDR1 is SGHRS and CDR2 is YFSETQ in the germline V gene. V lost 1 base and J lost 7, with 9 bases in between. The CDR3 has 13 residues. CDR3 residues: CASSLSGNQPQHF. The CDR3 DNA reads TGCGCCAGCAGCTTGTCCGGGAACCAGCCCCAGCATTTT.

V is TRBV7-9 and J is TRBJ1-6, with TRBD1 identical over 7 bases. Germline loops: CDR1 SEHNR, CDR2 FQNEAQ (reference sequence). Germline trimming cut 0 bases from V and 0 bases from J; bases unmatched to any gene: 8. The CDR3 runs 19 residues. The CDR3 spells CASSLAPSDRSSYNSPLHF. DNA of the CDR3: TGTGCCAGCAGCTTAGCTCCCTCGGACAGGAGCTCCTATAATTCACCCCTCCACTTT.

CDR3 residues: CSASARAVWASGVYEQYF. The CDR3 nucleotides read TGCAGTGCTAGTGCTAGGGCCGTATGGGCTAGCGGGGTCTACGAGCAGTACTTC. This chain joins TRBV20-1 and TRBJ2-7, with 9 bases aligning to TRBD2. V trimming: 3 bases; J trimming: 3 bases; junction bases outside the gene matches: 18. The CDR3 runs to 18 residues. CDR1 is DFQATT and CDR2 is SNEGSKA in the germline V gene (reference sequence).